Reported below is one TCR beta chain. The antigen is not known. This specimen belongs to a study of cytomegalovirus exposure and HLA in healthy donors. The validation cohort, a group of more than 95 subjects, included the donors and was separate from the roughly 600-subject first cohort. Study-wide results and caveats: Three chains linked to CMV were shown in vitro to be specific for CMV antigens.

Sequencing used immunoSEQ multiplex PCR; TCRdb keeps in-frame clones, though not all of them. Seen here are more than 110,000 clones, about 86% observed once, and the top ten hold roughly 3%. Source material: PBMCs. The sequence was collected from a man younger than 30 in good health and CMV-seronegative.

CDR3 bases: TGTGCCAGCAGCGGGGACAGGGGAGAGGGGAACTATGGCTACACCTTC. Translation gives CASSGDRGEGNYGYTF. The chain is built from TRBV9 and TRBJ1-2; 10 bases align to TRBD1. The V segment lost 3 bases and the J segment 2 bases; nucleotides outside the gene matches: 7. CDR3 length equals 16 residues. CDR1 and CDR2 (germline): SGDLS, YYNGEE.